This T cell receptor (beta chain) was sequenced in a study of OX40 agonist ivuxolimab in advanced cancers. Describing the broader study: Ivuxolimab was an agonistic, fully human IgG2 monoclonal antibody directed against OX40 (CD134), a costimulatory receptor. Intravenous ivuxolimab was administered to patients every 2 weeks at six dose levels: 0.01, 0.1, 0.3, 1.5, 3 and 10 mg/kg. Of the approximately 54 patients in dose escalation, some 20 had hepatocellular carcinoma, some 15 had melanoma, 9 had renal cell carcinoma and 9 had head and neck cancer. In the dose-escalation cohort, nearly 85% of patients were male, and the mean age was approximately 60 years with a range of roughly 23 to 79. Patients were allowed to have had prior anti-PD-1, anti-PD-L1 or anti-CTLA-4 therapy, and 40% of the dose-escalation patients had previously received checkpoint inhibitors. Partial responses occurred in three dose-escalation patients: two with cutaneous melanoma and one with hepatocellular carcinoma. The purpose of peripheral TCRbeta sequencing was to test whether ivuxolimab changed TCR sequence diversity and led to clonal T-cell expansion. The monotherapy dose-escalation portion (N = 52 patients) of the phase I ivuxolimab trial is reported in the paper. Results the study describes overall, beyond this receptor: In partial responders in the 0.1-3.0 mg/kg groups, normalized peripheral clonal expansion was found to be among the lowest, especially among CD8+ T cells. Low levels of normalized T-cell clonal expansion were also shown by some nonresponding patients. The antigen specificity of the peripheral T cells that underwent clonal expansion was not determined. On average, CD8+ T cells showed more expanded clones than CD4+ T cells after ivuxolimab. Clonal expansion of both CD4+ and CD8+ blood T cells was observed from baseline to week 6 at doses 0.1 to 3.0 mg/kg.

Patients with autoimmune disease history or receiving systemic immunosuppression were excluded from the trial. Peripheral blood for TCR sequencing was collected from all dose cohorts at baseline, on cycle 4 day 1, and on cycle 7 day 1. Samples came from an open-label, multicenter, first-in-human phase I dose-escalation trial of ivuxolimab. The trial enrolled adults with locally advanced or metastatic head and neck squamous cell, hepatocellular, melanoma or renal cell carcinoma. Before TCR sequencing, CD4+ T cells and CD8+ T cells from peripheral blood were sorted into separate populations. Genomic DNA was isolated from the sorted cells so that the TCRbeta CDR3 region could be sequenced. TCRbeta CDR3 regions were sequenced using the immunoSEQ Assay. The immuneACCESS repertoire file appears here via TCRdb, limited to in-frame rearrangements. These files lack a portion of the clones; in checked studies, under half of the deficit traces to unresolved V genes, and the cause of the others is not known. Present in this sample are tens of thousands of clones, about 90% of which were seen just once. The top ten clonotypes cover about 0.78% of the sample.

As to this clone: The target of this receptor is not known. There are no base qualities to consult, and no much larger clone falls within one base.

Inclusive of the bounding cysteine and phenylalanine, the CDR3 is 13 residues long. The CDR3 DNA has 39 bases and is translated from base 1. V is trimmed back by 5 bases and J by 7 bases, and the junction contains 3 bases that no gene match accounts for. As encoded in the germline V gene, CDR1 is MDHEN while CDR2 is SYDVKM. The material sequenced was CD4+ or CD8+ T cells sorted from blood, taken in a trial of the OX40 agonist ivuxolimab. The TCR sequence derives from an adult with an advanced solid tumor such as melanoma, head and neck, liver or kidney cancer. Recombination linked TRBV28 to TRBJ2-1; 9 bases in the junction line up with TRBD1. The CDR3 protein: CASSLDRGNEQFF. The nucleotide sequence is given as TGTGCCAGCAGTCTGGACAGGGGAAATGAGCAGTTCTTC. The full variable domain, with segments outside the CDR3 supplied by the reference TRBV28 and TRBJ2-1 proteins, appears as DVKVTQSSRYLVKRTGEKVFLECVQDMDHENMFWYRQDPGLGLRLIYFSYDVKMKEKGDIPEGYSVSREKKERFSLILESASTNQTSMYLCASSLDRGNEQFFGPGTRLTVL.